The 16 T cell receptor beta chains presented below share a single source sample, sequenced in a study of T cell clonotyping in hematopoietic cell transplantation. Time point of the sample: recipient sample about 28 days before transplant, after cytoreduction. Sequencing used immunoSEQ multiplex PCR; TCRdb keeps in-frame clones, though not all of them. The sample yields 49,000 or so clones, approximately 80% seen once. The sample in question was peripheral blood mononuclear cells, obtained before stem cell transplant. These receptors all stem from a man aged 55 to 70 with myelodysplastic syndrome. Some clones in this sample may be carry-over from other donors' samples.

CDR3 in amino acids: CAWSAGLLWNQPQHF. In DNA, the CDR3 is TGTGCCTGGAGTGCTGGACTCCTATGGAATCAGCCCCAGCATTTT. The chain links TRBV30 to TRBJ1-5; D not resolved. V shed 1 base and J shed 4 bases, with 14 bases lying between them. There are 15 residues in the CDR3. Germline CDR1 is GTSNPN and CDR2 is SVGIG (reference sequence).

The CDR3 DNA reads TGTGCCAGCAGCTTAAAAACTAGCGGGGGATATGCCTACGAGCAGTACTTC. Its protein is CASSLKTSGGYAYEQYF. The rearrangement uses TRBV11-2 and TRBJ2-7, with 11 bases that match TRBD2. V was pared by 2 bases and J by 2 bases, with 8 bases of the junction left unmatched. Germline V gene lookup returns CDR1 SGHAT and CDR2 FQNNGV. This CDR3 is built from 17 residues. Supplemented by reference TRBV11-2 and TRBJ2-7, the full variable domain reads EAGVAQSPRYKIIEKRQSVAFWCNPISGHATLYWYQQILGQGPKLLIQFQNNGVVDDSQLPKDRFSAERLKGVDSTLKIQPAKLEDSAVYLCASSLKTSGGYAYEQYFGPGTRLTVT.

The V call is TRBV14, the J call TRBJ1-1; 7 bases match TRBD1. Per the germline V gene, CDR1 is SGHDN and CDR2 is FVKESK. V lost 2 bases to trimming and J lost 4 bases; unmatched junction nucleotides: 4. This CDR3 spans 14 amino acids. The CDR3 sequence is CASSQNRGGTEAFF. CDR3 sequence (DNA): TGTGCCAGCAGCCAAAACAGGGGCGGCACTGAAGCTTTCTTT.

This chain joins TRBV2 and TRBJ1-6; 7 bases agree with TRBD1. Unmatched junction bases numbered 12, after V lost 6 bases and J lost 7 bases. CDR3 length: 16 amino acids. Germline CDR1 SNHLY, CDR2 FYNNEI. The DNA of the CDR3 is TGTGCCAGCAGCTCGACCCTGACAGGGACGAATTCACCCCTCCACTTT. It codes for CASSSTLTGTNSPLHF.

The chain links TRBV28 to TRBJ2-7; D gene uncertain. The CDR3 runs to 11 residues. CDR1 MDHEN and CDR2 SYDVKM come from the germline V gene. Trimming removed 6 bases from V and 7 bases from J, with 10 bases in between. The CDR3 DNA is TGTGCCAGCAGCCGCACCCGAGAGCAGTACTTC. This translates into CASSRTREQYF.

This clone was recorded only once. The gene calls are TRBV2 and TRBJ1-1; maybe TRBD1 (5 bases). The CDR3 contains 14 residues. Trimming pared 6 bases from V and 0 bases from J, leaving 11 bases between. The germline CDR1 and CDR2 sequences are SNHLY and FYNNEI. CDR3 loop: CASRRDSVNTEAFF. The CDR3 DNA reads TGTGCCAGCAGGAGGGACTCAGTGAACACTGAAGCTTTCTTT.

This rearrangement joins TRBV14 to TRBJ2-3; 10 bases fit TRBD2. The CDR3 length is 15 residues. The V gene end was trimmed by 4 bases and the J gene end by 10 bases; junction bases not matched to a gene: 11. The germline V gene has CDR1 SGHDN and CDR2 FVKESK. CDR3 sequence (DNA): TGTGCCAGCAGCCTAAGCGGGGGGGGCCTTCTTGCGCAGTATTTT. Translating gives CASSLSGGGLLAQYF.

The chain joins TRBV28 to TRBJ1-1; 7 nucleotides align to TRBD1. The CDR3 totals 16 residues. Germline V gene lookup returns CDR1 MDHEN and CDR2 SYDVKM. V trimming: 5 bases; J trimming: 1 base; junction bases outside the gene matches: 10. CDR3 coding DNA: TGTGCCAGCAGTGCGGGCTACAGGGGCTGGAACACTGAAGCTTTCTTT. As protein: CASSAGYRGWNTEAFF.

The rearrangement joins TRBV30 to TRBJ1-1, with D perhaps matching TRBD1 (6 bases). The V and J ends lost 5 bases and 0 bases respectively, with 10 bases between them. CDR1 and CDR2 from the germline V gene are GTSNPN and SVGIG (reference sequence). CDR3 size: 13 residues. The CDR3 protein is CAWSKGVNTEAFF. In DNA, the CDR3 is TGTGCCTGGTCTAAGGGGGTGAACACTGAAGCTTTCTTT.

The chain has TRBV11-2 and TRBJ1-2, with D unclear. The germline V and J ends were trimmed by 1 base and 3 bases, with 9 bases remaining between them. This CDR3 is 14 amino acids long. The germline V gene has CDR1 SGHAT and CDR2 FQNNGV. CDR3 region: CASSLARGYYGYTF. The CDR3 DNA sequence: TGTGCCAGCAGCTTAGCACGAGGGTACTATGGCTACACCTTC.

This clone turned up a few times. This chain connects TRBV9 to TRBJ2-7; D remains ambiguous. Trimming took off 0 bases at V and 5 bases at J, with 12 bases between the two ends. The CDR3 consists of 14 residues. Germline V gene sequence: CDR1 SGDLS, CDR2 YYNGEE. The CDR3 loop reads CASSVVPSLDEQYF. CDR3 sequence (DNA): TGTGCCAGCAGCGTAGTGCCCTCTTTAGACGAGCAGTACTTC.

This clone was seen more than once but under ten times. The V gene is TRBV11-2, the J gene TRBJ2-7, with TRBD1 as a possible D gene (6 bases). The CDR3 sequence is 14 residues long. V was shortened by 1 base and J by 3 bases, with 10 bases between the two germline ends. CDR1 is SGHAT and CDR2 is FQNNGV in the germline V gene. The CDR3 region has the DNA TGTGCCAGCAGCTTAGTGGGACACCTCTACGAGCAGTACTTC. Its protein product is CASSLVGHLYEQYF. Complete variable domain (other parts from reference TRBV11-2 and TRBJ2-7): EAGVAQSPRYKIIEKRQSVAFWCNPISGHATLYWYQQILGQGPKLLIQFQNNGVVDDSQLPKDRFSAERLKGVDSTLKIQPAKLEDSAVYLCASSLVGHLYEQYFGPGTRLTVT.

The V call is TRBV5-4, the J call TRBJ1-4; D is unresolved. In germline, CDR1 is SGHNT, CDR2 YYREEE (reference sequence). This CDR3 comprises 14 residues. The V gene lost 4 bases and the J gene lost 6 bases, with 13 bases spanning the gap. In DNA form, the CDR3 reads TGTGCCAGCAGCGAGAGGGTGTACGATGAAAAACTGTTTTTT. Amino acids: CASSERVYDEKLFF.

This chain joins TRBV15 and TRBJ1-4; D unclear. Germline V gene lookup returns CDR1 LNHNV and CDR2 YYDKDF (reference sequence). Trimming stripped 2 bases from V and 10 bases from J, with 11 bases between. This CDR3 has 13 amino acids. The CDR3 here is CATSRFGVGKLFF. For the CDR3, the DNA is TGTGCCACCAGCAGATTCGGCGTGGGAAAACTGTTTTTT.

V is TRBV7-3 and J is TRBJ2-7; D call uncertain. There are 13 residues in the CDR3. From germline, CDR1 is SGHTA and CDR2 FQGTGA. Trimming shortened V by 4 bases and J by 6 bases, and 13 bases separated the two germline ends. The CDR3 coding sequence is TGTGCCAGCAGCTGGATCCAAGCGTGCGAGCAGTACTTC. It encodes CASSWIQACEQYF.

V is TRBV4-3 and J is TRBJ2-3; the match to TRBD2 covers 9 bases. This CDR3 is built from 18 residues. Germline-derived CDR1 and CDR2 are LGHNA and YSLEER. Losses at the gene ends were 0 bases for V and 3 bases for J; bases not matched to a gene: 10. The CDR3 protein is CASSQEGRGGQVTDTQYF. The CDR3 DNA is TGCGCCAGCAGCCAAGAAGGGCGGGGGGGCCAGGTGACAGATACGCAGTATTTT.